This entry lists 16 T cell receptor beta chains sequenced from one sample in a study of shared clonotypes between healthy human individuals. CD45RO-negative, CCR7-positively selected cells formed the naive CD8 fraction, excluding terminally differentiated effector memory CD45RA+ cells. Method: immunoSEQ multiplex PCR; TCRdb's copy keeps in-frame clones and lacks some. The top ten clones hold about 1.6% of a sample with approximately 1.9 million clones, around 93% of them seen once. The material sequenced was naive CD8+ T cells from PBMCs. All receptors come from a man younger than 35 in good health. Some clones in this sample may be carry-over from other donors' samples.

The V gene is TRBV19, the J gene TRBJ2-2; D assignment may be TRBD1 or TRBD2 (6 bases each). CDR1 LNHDA and CDR2 SQIVND come from the germline V gene (reference sequence). V lost 1 base, J lost 2 bases, and 14 bases lay in between. This CDR3 comprises 17 residues. CDR3 DNA: TGTGCCAGTAGTATAGGGCCACAGGGACTTAACACCGGGGAGCTGTTTTTT. This sequence encodes CASSIGPQGLNTGELFF. The full variable domain, its missing parts supplied by reference TRBV19 and TRBJ2-2, is DGGITQSPKYLFRKEGQNVTLSCEQNLNHDAMYWYRQDPGQGLRLIYYSQIVNDFQKGDIAEGYSVSREKKESFPLTVTSAQKNPTAFYLCASSIGPQGLNTGELFFGEGSRLTVL.

This clone was seen more than once but under ten times. A single base is all that separates this from a far larger clone, so a read error is likely. The sample has other DNA sequences that encode this CDR3 too. This chain links TRBV9 with TRBJ1-1; D remains ambiguous. V lost 0 bases and J lost 4, with 7 bases in between. Looked up from germline, CDR1 is SGDLS and CDR2 is YYNGEE. The CDR3 consists of 13 residues. The CDR3 sequence is CASSVGGSTEAFF. CDR3 coding DNA: TGTGCCAGCAGCGTAGGAGGGAGCACTGAAGCTTTCTTT.

The chain has TRBV4-1 and TRBJ2-1, with a weak D call TRBD1 (6 bases). V dropped 3 bases and J dropped 5 bases, with 17 bases sitting between them. From germline, CDR1 is MGHRA and CDR2 YSYEKL. The CDR3 spans 16 residues. The CDR3 spells CASSQTELSGDNEQFF. In DNA, the CDR3 is TGCGCCAGCAGCCAGACGGAATTGTCAGGGGACAATGAGCAGTTCTTC.

J is TRBJ2-5 and V is TRBV27, with TRBD1 identical over 8 bases. Germline V gene data show CDR1 as MNHEY and CDR2 as SMNVEV (reference sequence). The J segment lost 1 base and the V segment lost 5 bases, leaving 18 bases of the junction unmatched. The CDR3 has 19 residues. CDR3 sequence reads: CASSDRDRSTYPLQETQYF. CDR3 sequence (DNA): TGTGCCAGCAGTGACCGGGACAGGTCAACCTACCCGCTCCAAGAGACCCAGTACTTC.

This clone was picked up one time. This chain links TRBV19 with TRBJ1-2, with D unresolved. V was trimmed by 3 bases and J by 8 bases, leaving 13 bases between them. The CDR3 totals 13 residues. Germline V gives CDR1 LNHDA, CDR2 SQIVND (reference sequence). The CDR3 bases are TGTGCCAGTAGTATGGGCAGAACGGGCGGCTACACCTTC. Translated, it gives CASSMGRTGGYTF.

A note on this clone: A read error may produce the germline difference seen at one junction end. The chain uses TRBV28 and TRBJ1-2, with 7 positions matching TRBD1. The CDR3 runs to 13 residues. Germline V lookup: CDR1 MDHEN, CDR2 SYDVKM. CDR3: CASSFGAGGGMGF. In DNA form, the CDR3 reads TGTGCCAGCAGTTTCGGCGCAGGGGGAGGCATGGGCTTC.

The V gene is TRBV21-1, the J gene TRBJ2-7; the table's D call of TRBD1 was not tested on the DNA. TRBV21-1 is classified as a pseudogene. The CDR3 contains 16 residues. The CDR3 DNA reads TGTGCCAGCAGTAGACCGATCCGACAGGCCCCCTACGAGCAGTACTTC. Protein: CASSRPIRQAPYEQYF.

Notes on this clone: The same CDR3 arises from other DNA sequences in this sample as well. This chain links TRBV10-3 with TRBJ1-1; D ambiguous. Germline CDR1 ENHRY, CDR2 SYGVKD. The CDR3 consists of 13 residues. V lost 2 bases and J 0 bases, leaving 4 bases between the germline ends. As DNA, the CDR3 is TGTGCCATCAGTGAGAGGGTGAACACTGAAGCTTTCTTT. It yields the protein CAISERVNTEAFF.

The rearrangement links TRBV7-9 to TRBJ2-1, with D unclear. The germline CDR1 and CDR2 sequences are SEHNR and FQNEAQ (reference sequence). V was trimmed by 1 base and J by 15 bases, leaving 16 bases between them. CDR3 length: 13 residues. CDR3 sequence reads: CASSLGGARPWFF. CDR3 sequence (DNA): TGTGCCAGCAGCTTAGGAGGTGCCCGCCCCTGGTTCTTC.

The sample holds a few counts of this clone. This rearrangement joins TRBV2 to TRBJ1-3; D unresolved. The germline V gene encodes CDR1 SNHLY and CDR2 FYNNEI. CDR3 length: 14 residues. V dropped 1 base and J dropped 4 bases, with 8 bases sitting between them. Here the CDR3 reads CASSEGLRGNTIYF. CDR3 nucleotides: TGTGCCAGCAGTGAAGGCCTGAGGGGAAACACCATATATTTT.

The gene calls are TRBV7-8 and TRBJ2-3; TRBD2 matches at 10 bases. The V segment lost 5 bases and the J segment 0 bases; nucleotides outside the gene matches: 8. Germline CDR1 and CDR2: SGHVS and FQNEAQ. The CDR3 spans 17 residues. The CDR3 protein is CASSPWTSGTSTDTQYF. As DNA, the CDR3 is TGTGCCAGCAGCCCATGGACTAGCGGTACTAGCACAGATACGCAGTATTTT.

The genes are TRBV9 and TRBJ2-1; TRBD1 agrees at 7 bases. This CDR3 region has 15 residues. Germline CDR1 SGDLS, CDR2 YYNGEE. V lost 4 bases and J lost 7; bases outside the gene matches: 11. Here the CDR3 reads CASSPRLAGGNEQFF. The CDR3 DNA follows: TGTGCCAGCAGCCCACGATTGGCAGGGGGTAATGAGCAGTTCTTC.

Concerning this clone itself: Other nucleotide sequences from this sample produce the same CDR3. This rearrangement joins TRBV9 to TRBJ2-7, with a possible D match to TRBD1 (5 bases). Germline V lookup: CDR1 SGDLS, CDR2 YYNGEE. The CDR3 is made up of 14 amino acids. Trimming took off 2 bases at V and 2 bases at J, with 11 bases between the two ends. CDR3 sequence: CASSVGRAPYEQYF. In DNA form, the CDR3 reads TGTGCCAGCAGCGTCGGCAGGGCACCCTACGAGCAGTACTTC.

This chain links TRBV14 with TRBJ1-1; no definite D call. V dropped 5 bases and J dropped 2 bases, with 12 bases sitting between them. The V gene's germline CDR1 is SGHDN and CDR2 FVKESK. This CDR3 has 14 residues. This chain's CDR3 is CASSNRAINTEAFF. In nucleotides, the CDR3 is TGTGCCAGCAGCAACCGGGCGATAAACACTGAAGCTTTCTTT.

CDR3 region: CASSVPQGGGAYGYTF. The CDR3 region has the DNA TGTGCCAGCAGCGTACCACAGGGCGGGGGTGCCTATGGCTACACCTTC. This sequence joins TRBV9 and TRBJ1-2; tentatively, D is TRBD1 (6 bases). CDR1 is SGDLS, CDR2 YYNGEE, per germline. The CDR3 is 16 amino acids. Deletions cut 1 base from V and 4 bases from J, with 17 bases between.

The V call is TRBV7-8, the J call TRBJ2-5; 10 bases fit TRBD2. Losses at the gene ends were 6 bases for V and 4 bases for J; bases not matched to a gene: 14. This CDR3 is built from 17 residues. Per the germline V gene, CDR1 is SGHVS and CDR2 is FQNEAQ. The CDR3 bases are TGTGCCAGCAGATCCCCCCTAGCGGGAGCCCTGGGAGAGACCCAGTACTTC. Residues: CASRSPLAGALGETQYF.